The rows below give T cell receptor beta chains drawn from one sample of a study of human T cells and chemical hapten exposure. TCRdb re-called the RACE reads with MiXCR, one entry per CDR3 protein. The top ten clones hold around 26% of a sample with roughly 38,000 distinct CDR3 sequences, 4% of them seen once. Sequenced material: whole blood, taken in connection with sensitization to the hapten diphenylcyclopropenone (DPC). The receptors were gathered from a man aged 50 to 59 with alopecia areata. Some clones in this sample may be carry-over from other donors' samples. Both conserved end residues are part of each CDR3. The order of the fields is CDR3 length, D gene, V gene, clone size, J gene, CDR3 DNA, CDR3 protein. D genes are given only for firm matches. Expanded clones are given a class, and other clones once, few, many or no size at all.

CDR3 length: 13
D gene: -
V gene: TRBV29-1
clone size: many
J gene: TRBJ2-7
CDR3 DNA: TGCAGCGTCGGGGGGGTGACAGGGTACGAGCAGTACTTC
CDR3 protein: CSVGGVTGYEQYF

CDR3 length: 15
D gene: TRBD2
V gene: TRBV3-1
clone size: -
J gene: TRBJ2-3
CDR3 DNA: TGTGCCAGCAGAAAGGGACTAGCGGGAACAGATACGCAGTATTTT
CDR3 protein: CASRKGLAGTDTQYF

CDR3 length: 16
D gene: TRBD1
V gene: TRBV7-9
clone size: -
J gene: TRBJ1-1
CDR3 DNA: TGTGCCAGCAGCTTACTGACAGGGGAACCGAACACTGAAGCTTTCTTT
CDR3 protein: CASSLLTGEPNTEAFF

CDR3 length: 15
D gene: -
V gene: TRBV30
clone size: many
J gene: TRBJ1-3
CDR3 DNA: TGTGCCTGGACGTGGGACGCAGTCTCTGGAAACACCATATATTTT
CDR3 protein: CAWTWDAVSGNTIYF

CDR3 length: 15
D gene: -
V gene: TRBV6-5
clone size: few
J gene: TRBJ2-3
CDR3 DNA: TGTGCCAGCAGTTACTCAGGGATTGGCACAGATACGCAGTATTTT
CDR3 protein: CASSYSGIGTDTQYF

CDR3 length: 17
D gene: -
V gene: TRBV3-1
clone size: many
J gene: TRBJ2-7
CDR3 DNA: TGTGCCAGCAGCCAAGGATCCCGAGGCGGAGCCTCCTACGAGCAGTACTTC
CDR3 protein: CASSQGSRGGASYEQYF

CDR3 length: 16
D gene: -
V gene: TRBV5-5
clone size: many
J gene: TRBJ2-7
CDR3 DNA: TGTGCCAGCAGCTTGGCGGCGGGGCCCCCCTCCTACGAGCAGTACTTC
CDR3 protein: CASSLAAGPPSYEQYF

CDR3 length: 18
D gene: -
V gene: TRBV3-1
clone size: few
J gene: TRBJ1-2
CDR3 DNA: TGTGCCAGCAGCCAAGAAGTCGGGAGATTCGGGGTTCCCTATGGCTACACCTTC
CDR3 protein: CASSQEVGRFGVPYGYTF

CDR3 length: 13
D gene: -
V gene: TRBV28
clone size: many
J gene: TRBJ2-3
CDR3 DNA: TGTGCCACCAGGGGGGTTGGCACAGATACGCAGTATTTT
CDR3 protein: CATRGVGTDTQYF

CDR3 length: 14
D gene: -
V gene: TRBV6-5
clone size: many
J gene: TRBJ1-3
CDR3 DNA: TGTGCCAGCAGTTACGGGGGGTCTGGAAACACCATATATTTT
CDR3 protein: CASSYGGSGNTIYF

CDR3 length: 16
D gene: -
V gene: TRBV10-3
clone size: many
J gene: TRBJ1-2
CDR3 DNA: TGTGCCATCAGTGCTCAGGATCCCACCTCCCCCTATGGCTACACCTTC
CDR3 protein: CAISAQDPTSPYGYTF

CDR3 length: 15
D gene: -
V gene: TRBV20-1
clone size: many
J gene: TRBJ2-3
CDR3 DNA: TGCAGTGCTAGGGGGACCCGTATCGGGAAAGATACGCAGTATTTT
CDR3 protein: CSARGTRIGKDTQYF

CDR3 length: 13
D gene: -
V gene: TRBV5-1
clone size: many
J gene: TRBJ1-2
CDR3 DNA: TGCGCCAGCAGCTTGGACTCTAACTATGGCTACACCTTC
CDR3 protein: CASSLDSNYGYTF

CDR3 length: 12
D gene: -
V gene: TRBV2
clone size: few
J gene: TRBJ1-1
CDR3 DNA: TGTGCCAGTAGGGCGGCAGGCCCCGTATTTTTCTTT
CDR3 protein: CASRAAGPVFFF

CDR3 length: 14
D gene: TRBD1
V gene: TRBV7-6
clone size: many
J gene: TRBJ1-4
CDR3 DNA: TGTGCCAGCAGCCGGGACAGGGGAGGAGAAAAACTGTTTTTT
CDR3 protein: CASSRDRGGEKLFF

CDR3 length: 15
D gene: -
V gene: TRBV12-3/TRBV12-4
clone size: many
J gene: TRBJ2-3
CDR3 DNA: TGTGCCAGCAGGAAAGACCACCGACACACAGATACGCAGTATTTT
CDR3 protein: CASRKDHRHTDTQYF

CDR3 length: 15
D gene: TRBD1
V gene: TRBV5-1
clone size: many
J gene: TRBJ1-2
CDR3 DNA: TGCGCCAGCAGCTTACAGGGGGCACTTAACTATGGCTACACCTTC
CDR3 protein: CASSLQGALNYGYTF

CDR3 length: 13
D gene: -
V gene: TRBV7-2
clone size: many
J gene: TRBJ1-1
CDR3 DNA: TGTGCCAGCAGCTTTGGGGAAGGCACTGAAGCTTTCTTT
CDR3 protein: CASSFGEGTEAFF

CDR3 length: 13
D gene: -
V gene: TRBV27
clone size: many
J gene: TRBJ2-4
CDR3 DNA: TGTGCCAGCAGTTTCGGGGCCCAAAACATTCAGTACTTC
CDR3 protein: CASSFGAQNIQYF

CDR3 length: 17
D gene: TRBD1
V gene: TRBV29-1
clone size: many
J gene: TRBJ2-3
CDR3 DNA: TGCAGCGTTGACCAGAACCGGGGACAGGGGAGGACAGATACGCAGTATTTT
CDR3 protein: CSVDQNRGQGRTDTQYF

CDR3 length: 16
D gene: -
V gene: TRBV7-8
clone size: many
J gene: TRBJ1-5
CDR3 DNA: TGTGCCAGCAGCTTAGTATCGGGGAATAGAAATCAGCCCCAGCATTTT
CDR3 protein: CASSLVSGNRNQPQHF

CDR3 length: 12
D gene: -
V gene: TRBV10-3
clone size: many
J gene: TRBJ2-1
CDR3 DNA: TGTGCCACGGCTTGGGGGGACAATGAGCAGTTCTTC
CDR3 protein: CATAWGDNEQFF

CDR3 length: 14
D gene: TRBD1
V gene: TRBV6-1
clone size: many
J gene: TRBJ2-5
CDR3 DNA: TGTGCCAGCACCCGGGGGACAGGCCAAGAGACCCAGTACTTC
CDR3 protein: CASTRGTGQETQYF

CDR3 length: 13
D gene: -
V gene: TRBV18
clone size: few
J gene: TRBJ2-3
CDR3 DNA: TGTGCCAGCTCACCAGGGGACGGAGATACGCAGTATTTT
CDR3 protein: CASSPGDGDTQYF

CDR3 length: 14
D gene: TRBD1
V gene: TRBV5-1
clone size: many
J gene: TRBJ2-7
CDR3 DNA: TGCGCCAGCAGCTCGGGACAGGGGGTGTTGGAGCAGTACTTC
CDR3 protein: CASSSGQGVLEQYF

CDR3 length: 16
D gene: -
V gene: TRBV5-1
clone size: many
J gene: TRBJ1-6
CDR3 DNA: TGCGCCAGCAGCTCTGGGACGGACTCCTATAATTCACCCCTCCACTTT
CDR3 protein: CASSSGTDSYNSPLHF

CDR3 length: 15
D gene: -
V gene: TRBV28
clone size: many
J gene: TRBJ1-5
CDR3 DNA: TGTGCCAGCAGTTTGGATGGGCAGGGAGGTCAGCCCCAGCATTTT
CDR3 protein: CASSLDGQGGQPQHF

CDR3 length: 16
D gene: TRBD1
V gene: TRBV18
clone size: few
J gene: TRBJ2-1
CDR3 DNA: TGTGCCAGCTCATCCCGGACAGGTTCCTCCTACAATGAGCAGTTCTTC
CDR3 protein: CASSSRTGSSYNEQFF

CDR3 length: 12
D gene: -
V gene: TRBV29-1
clone size: many
J gene: TRBJ2-1
CDR3 DNA: TGCAGCGTTAAGCAGGCGGGTAATGAGCAGTTCTTC
CDR3 protein: CSVKQAGNEQFF

CDR3 length: 14
D gene: -
V gene: TRBV28
clone size: many
J gene: TRBJ2-7
CDR3 DNA: TGTGCCAGCAGTTGGGAGTCCCTCTTTTACGAGCAGTACTTC
CDR3 protein: CASSWESLFYEQYF

CDR3 length: 15
D gene: -
V gene: TRBV7-2
clone size: -
J gene: TRBJ2-1
CDR3 DNA: TGTGCCAGCAGCCTAGCACCCTTAGTTGTCGGTGAGCAGTTCTTC
CDR3 protein: CASSLAPLVVGEQFF

CDR3 length: 13
D gene: -
V gene: TRBV13
clone size: many
J gene: TRBJ2-3
CDR3 DNA: TGTGCCAGCAGCTCGTCCACCGGTGCAACGCAGTATTTT
CDR3 protein: CASSSSTGATQYF

CDR3 length: 13
D gene: -
V gene: TRBV27
clone size: many
J gene: TRBJ2-5
CDR3 DNA: TGTGCCAGCAGTTTATCGCGGCAAGAGACCCAGTACTTC
CDR3 protein: CASSLSRQETQYF

CDR3 length: 22
D gene: -
V gene: TRBV4-3
clone size: many
J gene: TRBJ1-5
CDR3 DNA: TGCGCCAGCAGCCAAGATTTAGGGGGACCGACAGGCCCCCAATATAGCAATCAGCCCCAGCATTTT
CDR3 protein: CASSQDLGGPTGPQYSNQPQHF

CDR3 length: 16
D gene: -
V gene: TRBV20-1
clone size: -
J gene: TRBJ1-5
CDR3 DNA: TGCAGTGCTAGAGAGTCCGGGGGGACTCTCAATCAGCCCCAGCATTTT
CDR3 protein: CSARESGGTLNQPQHF

CDR3 length: 19
D gene: TRBD1
V gene: TRBV4-1
clone size: many
J gene: TRBJ1-5
CDR3 DNA: TGCGCCAGCAGCCAAGAAGTTTCAGGGACAGGGGGGTTCAATCAGCCCCAGCATTTT
CDR3 protein: CASSQEVSGTGGFNQPQHF

CDR3 length: 12
D gene: -
V gene: TRBV7-2
clone size: many
J gene: TRBJ2-1
CDR3 DNA: TGTGCCAGCAGCCTTGATCAGAGGGGGCAGTTCTTC
CDR3 protein: CASSLDQRGQFF

CDR3 length: 15
D gene: -
V gene: TRBV28
clone size: many
J gene: TRBJ2-3
CDR3 DNA: TGTGCCAGCAGTTTATTGGCGGGATCCGCAGATACGCAGTATTTT
CDR3 protein: CASSLLAGSADTQYF

CDR3 length: 15
D gene: TRBD2
V gene: TRBV6-5
clone size: many
J gene: TRBJ2-1
CDR3 DNA: TGTGCCAGCAGTTCCACTAGCGGGGTTTCCGATGAGCAGTTCTTC
CDR3 protein: CASSSTSGVSDEQFF

CDR3 length: 15
D gene: TRBD1
V gene: TRBV25-1
clone size: many
J gene: TRBJ2-3
CDR3 DNA: TGTGCCAGCACTCAAACACAGGGGAGCACAGATACGCAGTATTTT
CDR3 protein: CASTQTQGSTDTQYF

CDR3 length: 18
D gene: TRBD2
V gene: TRBV3-1
clone size: many
J gene: TRBJ2-2
CDR3 DNA: TGTGCCAGCAGCCCCCGGCTACTAGCGGGAGTGAACACCGGGGAGCTGTTTTTT
CDR3 protein: CASSPRLLAGVNTGELFF

CDR3 length: 15
D gene: -
V gene: TRBV6-2/TRBV6-3
clone size: many
J gene: TRBJ2-7
CDR3 DNA: TGTGCCAGCAGTTACGGGACCGTAAGCTCCTACGAGCAGTACTTC
CDR3 protein: CASSYGTVSSYEQYF

CDR3 length: 14
D gene: -
V gene: TRBV5-1
clone size: many
J gene: TRBJ2-1
CDR3 DNA: TGCGCCAGCAGCTTGGAGGTCGGGGACAATGAGCAGTTCTTC
CDR3 protein: CASSLEVGDNEQFF

CDR3 length: 13
D gene: -
V gene: TRBV28
clone size: few
J gene: TRBJ2-3
CDR3 DNA: TGTGCCAGCAGCACGGTTGCCACAGATACGCAGTATTTT
CDR3 protein: CASSTVATDTQYF

CDR3 length: 13
D gene: -
V gene: TRBV7-8
clone size: many
J gene: TRBJ1-5
CDR3 DNA: TGTGCCAGCAGCTTACGTCTGAATCAGCCCCAGCATTTT
CDR3 protein: CASSLRLNQPQHF

CDR3 length: 13
D gene: TRBD2
V gene: TRBV11-2
clone size: many
J gene: TRBJ2-1
CDR3 DNA: TGTGCCAGCACTTTAGCGGGAGCCGATGAGCAGTTCTTC
CDR3 protein: CASTLAGADEQFF

CDR3 length: 15
D gene: TRBD2
V gene: TRBV20-1
clone size: many
J gene: TRBJ2-1
CDR3 DNA: TGCAGTGCTCGTGGACTAGACCGTTCCTACAATGAGCAGTTCTTC
CDR3 protein: CSARGLDRSYNEQFF

CDR3 length: 15
D gene: TRBD1
V gene: TRBV5-1
clone size: many
J gene: TRBJ2-1
CDR3 DNA: TGCGCCAGCAGCGGGGGACAGGGGGAGTACAATGAGCAGTTCTTC
CDR3 protein: CASSGGQGEYNEQFF

CDR3 length: 16
D gene: TRBD1
V gene: TRBV28
clone size: many
J gene: TRBJ2-2
CDR3 DNA: TGTGCCAGTACACTGGGGACAGCAGGGGCTGGCGGGGAGCTGTTTTTT
CDR3 protein: CASTLGTAGAGGELFF

CDR3 length: 13
D gene: -
V gene: TRBV29-1
clone size: -
J gene: TRBJ1-2
CDR3 DNA: TGCAGCGTTGAAGGGGGAGAAGGCTATGGCTACACCTTC
CDR3 protein: CSVEGGEGYGYTF

CDR3 length: 19
D gene: TRBD2
V gene: TRBV10-3
clone size: many
J gene: TRBJ2-3
CDR3 DNA: TGTGCCATCAGTGAGAGCCCGACTAGCGGGAGAGGCGGGACAGATACGCAGTATTTT
CDR3 protein: CAISESPTSGRGGTDTQYF

CDR3 length: 14
D gene: -
V gene: TRBV6-6
clone size: many
J gene: TRBJ2-7
CDR3 DNA: TGTGCCAGCAGTTACTCTCGAGTCTCCTACGAGCAGTACTTC
CDR3 protein: CASSYSRVSYEQYF

CDR3 length: 13
D gene: TRBD1
V gene: TRBV20-1
clone size: many
J gene: TRBJ2-5
CDR3 DNA: TGCAGTGCCCGACGACAGGGACCAGAGACCCAGTACTTC
CDR3 protein: CSARRQGPETQYF